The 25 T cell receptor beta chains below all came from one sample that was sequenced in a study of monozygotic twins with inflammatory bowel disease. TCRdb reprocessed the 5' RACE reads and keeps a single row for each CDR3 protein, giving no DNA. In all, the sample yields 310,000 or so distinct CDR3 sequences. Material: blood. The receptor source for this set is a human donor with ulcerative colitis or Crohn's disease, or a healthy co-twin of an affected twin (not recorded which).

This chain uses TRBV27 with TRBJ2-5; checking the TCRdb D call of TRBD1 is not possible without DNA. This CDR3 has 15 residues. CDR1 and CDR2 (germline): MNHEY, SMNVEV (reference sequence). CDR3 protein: CASRDHGTGGETQYF.

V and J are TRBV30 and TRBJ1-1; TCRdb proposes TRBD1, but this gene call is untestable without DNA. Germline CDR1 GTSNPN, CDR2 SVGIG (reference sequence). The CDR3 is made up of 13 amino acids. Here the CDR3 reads CAWSGNRDTEAFF.

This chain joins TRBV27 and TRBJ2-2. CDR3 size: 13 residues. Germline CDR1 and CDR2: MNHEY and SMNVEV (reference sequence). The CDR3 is CASSLYSSGELFF.

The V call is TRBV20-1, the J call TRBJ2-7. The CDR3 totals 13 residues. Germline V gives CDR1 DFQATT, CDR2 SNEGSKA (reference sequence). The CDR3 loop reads CSGETGESYEQYF.

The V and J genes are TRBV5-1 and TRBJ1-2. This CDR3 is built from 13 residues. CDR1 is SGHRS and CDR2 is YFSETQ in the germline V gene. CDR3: CASSPGRVYGYTF.

Here the CDR3 reads CASSVDGTNGYTF. This chain links TRBV9 with TRBJ1-2; TCRdb's D call of TRBD1 is untestable without DNA. Germline loops: CDR1 SGDLS, CDR2 YYNGEE. The CDR3 loop spans 13 amino acids.

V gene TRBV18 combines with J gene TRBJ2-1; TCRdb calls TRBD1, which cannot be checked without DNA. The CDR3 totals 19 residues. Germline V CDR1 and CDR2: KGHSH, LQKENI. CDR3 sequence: CASSLVGPSGTGSYNEQFF.

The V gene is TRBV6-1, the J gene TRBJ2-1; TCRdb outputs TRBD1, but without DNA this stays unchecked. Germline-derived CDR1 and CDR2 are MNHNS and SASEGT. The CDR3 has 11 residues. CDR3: CASSEGQVQFF.

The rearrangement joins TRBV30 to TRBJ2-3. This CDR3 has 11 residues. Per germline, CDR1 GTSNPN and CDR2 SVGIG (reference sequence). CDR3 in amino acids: CAWGYPDTQYF.

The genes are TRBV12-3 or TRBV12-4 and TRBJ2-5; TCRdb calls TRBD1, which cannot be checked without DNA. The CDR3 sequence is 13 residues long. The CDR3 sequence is CASRMTVWETQYF.

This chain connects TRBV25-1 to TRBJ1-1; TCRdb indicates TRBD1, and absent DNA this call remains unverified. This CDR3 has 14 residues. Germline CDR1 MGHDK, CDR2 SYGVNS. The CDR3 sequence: CASSEPTGNTEAFF.

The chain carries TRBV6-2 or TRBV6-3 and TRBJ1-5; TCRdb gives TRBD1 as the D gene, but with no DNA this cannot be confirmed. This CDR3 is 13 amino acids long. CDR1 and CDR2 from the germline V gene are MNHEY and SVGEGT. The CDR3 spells CASSRGAGQPQHF.

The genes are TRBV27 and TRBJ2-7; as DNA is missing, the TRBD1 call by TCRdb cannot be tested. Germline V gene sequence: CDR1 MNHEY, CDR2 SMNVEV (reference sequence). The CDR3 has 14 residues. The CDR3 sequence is CASSHGTVGYEQYF.

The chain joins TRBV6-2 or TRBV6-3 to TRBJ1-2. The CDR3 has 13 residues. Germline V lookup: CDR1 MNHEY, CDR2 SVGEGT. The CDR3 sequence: CASSLERNYGYTF.

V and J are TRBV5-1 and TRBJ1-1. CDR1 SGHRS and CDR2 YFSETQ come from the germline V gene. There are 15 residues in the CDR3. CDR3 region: CASSWLGIYDTEAFF.

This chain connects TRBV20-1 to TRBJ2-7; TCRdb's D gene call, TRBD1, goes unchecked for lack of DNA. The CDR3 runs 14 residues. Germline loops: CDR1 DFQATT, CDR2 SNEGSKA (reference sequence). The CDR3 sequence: CSARARDRSDEQYF.

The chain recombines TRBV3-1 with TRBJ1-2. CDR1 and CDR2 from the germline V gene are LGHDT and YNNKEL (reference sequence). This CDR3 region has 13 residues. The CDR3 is CASSTVPNYGYTF.

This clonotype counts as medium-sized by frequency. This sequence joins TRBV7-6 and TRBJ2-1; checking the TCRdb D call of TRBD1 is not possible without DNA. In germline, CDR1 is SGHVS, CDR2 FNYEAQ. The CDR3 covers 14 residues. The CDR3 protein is CASSFDNDRNEQFF.

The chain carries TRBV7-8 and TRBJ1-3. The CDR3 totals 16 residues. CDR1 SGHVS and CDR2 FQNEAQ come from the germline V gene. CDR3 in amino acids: CASSLGTDRSGNTIYF.

CDR3 region: CASSQQTGFTEAFF. The rearrangement links TRBV4-3 to TRBJ1-1; the D gene TCRdb calls, TRBD1, cannot be checked with no DNA. This CDR3 is 14 amino acids long. The germline gives CDR1 LGHNA, CDR2 YSLEER.

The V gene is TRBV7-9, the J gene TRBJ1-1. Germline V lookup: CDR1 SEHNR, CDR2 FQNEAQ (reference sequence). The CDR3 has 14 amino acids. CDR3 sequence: CASSLKQLWTEAFF.

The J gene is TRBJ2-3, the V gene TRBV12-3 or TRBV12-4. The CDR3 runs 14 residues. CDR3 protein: CASRTLQRGDTQYF.

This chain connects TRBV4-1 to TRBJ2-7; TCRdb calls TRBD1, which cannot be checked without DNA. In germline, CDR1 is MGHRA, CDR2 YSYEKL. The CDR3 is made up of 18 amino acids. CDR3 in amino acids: CASSQEPPFGQGQYEQYF.

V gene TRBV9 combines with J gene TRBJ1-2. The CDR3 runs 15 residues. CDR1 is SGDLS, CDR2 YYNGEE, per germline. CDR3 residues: CASSVVEDRGYGYTF.

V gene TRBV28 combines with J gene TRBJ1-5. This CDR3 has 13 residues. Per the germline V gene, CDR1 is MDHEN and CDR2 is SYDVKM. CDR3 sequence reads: CASRYRHNQPQHF.